This record concerns one T cell receptor beta chain sequence. The CDR3 contains 16 residues. V dropped 3 bases and J dropped 2; count of bases not matched to a gene: 8. The V gene's germline CDR1 is MNHEY and CDR2 SMNVEV (reference sequence). Profiling relied on immunoSEQ multiplex PCR, and the TCRdb table lists in-frame clones only, not all of them. This table has 2 million to 2.5 million clones, 85% to 95% appearing once. CD45RO-negative CD8 cells positively selected for CCR7 made up the naive population, which excluded terminally differentiated effector memory CD45RA+ cells. This sample was taken from a study of shared clonotypes between healthy human individuals.

The TCR originated in a young man in good health. Some clones in this sample may be carry-over from other donors' samples. The V gene is TRBV27, the J gene TRBJ2-7; 9 nucleotides agree with TRBD1. Sequences were obtained from naive CD8+ T cells from PBMCs. CDR3 amino acids: CASSLVLGQGTYEQYF. In DNA, the CDR3 is TGTGCCAGCAGTTTGGTTTTGGGACAGGGAACCTACGAGCAGTACTTC.